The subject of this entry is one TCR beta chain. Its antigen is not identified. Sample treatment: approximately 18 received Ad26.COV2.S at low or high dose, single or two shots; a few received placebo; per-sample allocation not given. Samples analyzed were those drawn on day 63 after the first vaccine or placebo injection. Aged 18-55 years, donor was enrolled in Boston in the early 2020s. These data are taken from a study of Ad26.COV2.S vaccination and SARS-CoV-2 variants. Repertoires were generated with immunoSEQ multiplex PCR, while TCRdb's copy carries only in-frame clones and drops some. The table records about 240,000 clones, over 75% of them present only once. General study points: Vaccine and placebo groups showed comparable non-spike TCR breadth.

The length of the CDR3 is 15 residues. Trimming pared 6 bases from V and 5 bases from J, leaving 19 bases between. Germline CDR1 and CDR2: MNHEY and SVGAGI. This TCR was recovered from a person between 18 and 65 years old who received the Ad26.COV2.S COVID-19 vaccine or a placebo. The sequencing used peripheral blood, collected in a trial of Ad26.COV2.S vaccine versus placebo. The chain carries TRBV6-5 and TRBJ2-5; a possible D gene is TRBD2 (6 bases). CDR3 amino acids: CASRAGGSVSETQYF. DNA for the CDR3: TGTGCCAGCAGGGCCGGGGGATCGGTTTCGGAGACCCAGTACTTC.